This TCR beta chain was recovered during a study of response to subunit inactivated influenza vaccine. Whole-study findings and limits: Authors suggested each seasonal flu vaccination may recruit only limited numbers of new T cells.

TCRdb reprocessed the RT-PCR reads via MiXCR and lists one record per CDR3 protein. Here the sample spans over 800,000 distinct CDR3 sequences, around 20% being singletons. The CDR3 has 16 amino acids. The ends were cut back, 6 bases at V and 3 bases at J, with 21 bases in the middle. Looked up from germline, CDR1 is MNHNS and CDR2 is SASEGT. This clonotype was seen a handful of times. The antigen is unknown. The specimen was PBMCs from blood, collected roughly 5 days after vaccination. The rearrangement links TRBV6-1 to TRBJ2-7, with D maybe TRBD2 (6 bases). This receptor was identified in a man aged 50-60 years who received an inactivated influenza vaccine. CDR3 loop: CASSPLSGPAFYEQYF. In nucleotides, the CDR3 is TGTGCCAGCAGCCCTCTGAGCGGGCCGGCCTTCTACGAGCAGTACTTC.